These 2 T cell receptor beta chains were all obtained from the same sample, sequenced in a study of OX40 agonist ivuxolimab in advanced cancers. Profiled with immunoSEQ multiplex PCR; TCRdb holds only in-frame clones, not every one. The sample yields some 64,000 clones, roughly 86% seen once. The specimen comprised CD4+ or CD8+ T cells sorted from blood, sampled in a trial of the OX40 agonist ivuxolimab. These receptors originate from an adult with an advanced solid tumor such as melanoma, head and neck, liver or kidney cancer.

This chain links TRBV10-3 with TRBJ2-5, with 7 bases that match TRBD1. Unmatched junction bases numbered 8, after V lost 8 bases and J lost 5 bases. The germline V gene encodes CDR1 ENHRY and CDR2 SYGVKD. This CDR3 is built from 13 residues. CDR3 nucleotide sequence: TGTGCCATCGGTAGGGGGCGAGGGGAGACCCAGTACTTC. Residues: CAIGRGRGETQYF.

The CDR3 region is CASKGDYNSPLHF. The CDR3 DNA reads TGTGCCAGCAAAGGGGACTATAATTCACCCCTCCACTTT. V gene TRBV27 combines with J gene TRBJ1-6; TRBD1 might be the D (5 bases). Trimming removed 7 bases at V and 3 bases at J, with 7 bases between. CDR1 and CDR2 from the germline V gene are MNHEY and SMNVEV (reference sequence). The CDR3 is made up of 13 amino acids.